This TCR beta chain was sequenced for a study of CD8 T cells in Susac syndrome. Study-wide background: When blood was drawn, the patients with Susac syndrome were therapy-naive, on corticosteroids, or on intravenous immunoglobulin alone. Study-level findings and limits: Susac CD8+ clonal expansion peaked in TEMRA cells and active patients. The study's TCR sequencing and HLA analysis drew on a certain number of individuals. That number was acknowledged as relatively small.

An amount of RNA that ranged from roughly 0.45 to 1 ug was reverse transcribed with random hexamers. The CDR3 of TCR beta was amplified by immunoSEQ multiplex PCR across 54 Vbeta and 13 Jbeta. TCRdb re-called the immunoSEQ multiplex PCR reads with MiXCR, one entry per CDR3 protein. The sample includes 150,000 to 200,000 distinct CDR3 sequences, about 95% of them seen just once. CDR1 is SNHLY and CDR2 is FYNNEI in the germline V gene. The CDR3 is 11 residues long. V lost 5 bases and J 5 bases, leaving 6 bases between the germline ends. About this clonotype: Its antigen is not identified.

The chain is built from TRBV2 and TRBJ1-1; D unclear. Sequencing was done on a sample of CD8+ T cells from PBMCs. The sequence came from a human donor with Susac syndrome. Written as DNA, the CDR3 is TGTGCCAGCAGTTGGATAACTGAAGCTTTCTTT. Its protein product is CASSWITEAFF.